The rows below give T cell receptor beta chains drawn from one sample of a study of shared clonotypes between healthy human individuals. The assay was immunoSEQ multiplex PCR, and TCRdb's table has in-frame clones only and misses some. Of 2 million to 2.5 million clones listed, just over 90% are singletons. The material sequenced was naive CD4+ T cells from PBMCs. The receptors were sampled from a man aged 18 to 29 in good health. Some clones in this sample may be carry-over from other donors' samples. CDR3s include the opening cysteine and the closing phenylalanine or tryptophan.

v_gene	len	j_gene	CDR3aa
TRBV13	14	TRBJ2-5	CASSLDRGRETQYF
TRBV7-2	14	TRBJ2-5	CASSSGQPQETQYF
TRBV5-1	14	TRBJ1-4	CVSSLEGQTEKLFF
TRBV5-1	14	TRBJ1-1	CASSSNTGGTEAFF
TRBV15	14	TRBJ2-5	CATSGGWGQETQYF
TRBV5-1	15	TRBJ2-6	CASSLGSPGANVLTF
TRBV6-6	13	TRBJ1-1	CASSPQGNTEAFF
TRBV9	14	TRBJ2-1	CASSVESGGIEQFF
TRBV5-6	13	TRBJ2-7	CASSSLAAYEQYF
TRBV6-1	13	TRBJ1-5	CASSGTGDWPQHF
TRBV15	12	TRBJ1-2	CATSETGYGYTF
TRBV6-5	11	TRBJ2-3	CASRRRDTQYF
TRBV10-3	15	TRBJ2-5	CAISPHGSQKETQYF
TRBV30	18	TRBJ2-3	CAWSRWGRGRKSTDTQYF
TRBV30	13	TRBJ2-1	CAWSSDSYNEQFF
TRBV14	14	TRBJ2-7	CASSQVNRAGEQYF
TRBV19	15	TRBJ2-7	CASSIVGQNTYEQYF
TRBV28	15	TRBJ2-7	CASAPGGETSYEQYF
TRBV6-5	14	TRBJ2-5	CASSYSVSQETQYF
TRBV18	14	TRBJ2-7	CASSTSRDAYEQYF
TRBV29-1	13	TRBJ2-1	CSISGRGGAEQFF
TRBV5-1	16	TRBJ2-3	CASSLEIGRGTDTQYF
TRBV5-1	14	TRBJ1-1	CASSVGTGGGEAFF
TRBV28	18	TRBJ2-1	CASSFKVAGGGQNNEQFF
TRBV11-3	17	TRBJ2-2	CASSQGFAGYSFGELFF
TRBV29-1	12	TRBJ1-1	CSGWDSYTEAFF
TRBV7-2	16	TRBJ2-5	CASSLEQGIRGETQYF
TRBV28	15	TRBJ2-7	CASSLGGEGSSEQYF
TRBV2	14	TRBJ1-2	CASLPSGRSIGYTF
TRBV4-3	16	TRBJ1-2	CASSQSGTGKNYGYTF
TRBV10-3	13	TRBJ1-5	CAISTPGEQPQHF
TRBV9	14	TRBJ2-5	CASSLRDTQETQYF
TRBV7-9	13	TRBJ1-4	CASLPAGNEKLFF
TRBV5-1	13	TRBJ2-7	CASGTSDVYEQYF
TRBV7-9	14	TRBJ2-3	CASSLAPGSNTQYF
TRBV28	14	TRBJ2-7	CASRTPSGIYEQYF
TRBV19	16	TRBJ1-5	CASRPLATGGNQPQHF
TRBV19	15	TRBJ1-4	CASSRTGVTNEKLFF
TRBV5-1	16	TRBJ1-4	CASSQGGTPTNEKLFF
TRBV28	12	TRBJ2-5	CASSKLKETQYF
TRBV7-8	19	TRBJ2-5	CASSLGGWASGFSRETQYF
TRBV5-1	14	TRBJ2-7	CASGETSGGYEQYF
TRBV6-5	15	TRBJ2-7	CASSGTGTGENEQYF
TRBV7-2	16	TRBJ2-1	CASSPQGWDHYNEQFF
TRBV28	13	TRBJ2-5	CASSFLLQETQYF
TRBV5-1	15	TRBJ2-1	CASSLASGPRNEQFF
TRBV6-5	11	TRBJ2-7	CASSSNREQYF